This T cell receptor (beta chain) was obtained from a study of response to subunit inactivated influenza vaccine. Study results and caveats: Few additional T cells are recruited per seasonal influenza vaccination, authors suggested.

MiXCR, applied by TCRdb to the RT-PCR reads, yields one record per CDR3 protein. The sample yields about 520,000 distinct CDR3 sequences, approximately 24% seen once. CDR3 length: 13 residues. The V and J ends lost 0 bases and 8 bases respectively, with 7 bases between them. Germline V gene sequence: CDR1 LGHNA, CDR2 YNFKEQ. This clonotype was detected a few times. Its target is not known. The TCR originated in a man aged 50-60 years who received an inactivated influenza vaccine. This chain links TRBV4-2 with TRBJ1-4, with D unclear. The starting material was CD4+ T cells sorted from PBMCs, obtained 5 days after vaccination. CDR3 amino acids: CASSQETVEKLFF. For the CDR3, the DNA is TGTGCCAGCAGCCAAGAAACAGTAGAAAAACTGTTTTTT.